What follows is one TCR beta chain and its context. This entry belongs to a study of T cell changes during pregnancy in multiple sclerosis. Libraries were prepared by immunoSEQ multiplex PCR; TCRdb keeps only in-frame clonotypes and omits some of them. The sample includes some 31,000 clones, about nine tenths seen only once; the top ten take roughly 0.45%. This CDR3 spans 15 amino acids. Germline assignment: CDR1 SGHRS and CDR2 YFSETQ. V lost 4 bases and J lost 0, with 12 bases in between. The V and J genes are TRBV5-1 and TRBJ2-3, with TRBD2 as a possible D gene (5 bases). The clonotype was recovered from a female donor in good health, enrolled as a control in a pregnancy study. Sequenced here: CD4+ T cells from peripheral blood mononuclear cells, sampled in the second trimester of pregnancy. This CDR3 reads CASSDYSPSTDTQYF. CDR3 bases: TGCGCCAGCAGCGACTACAGCCCTAGCACAGATACGCAGTATTTT.